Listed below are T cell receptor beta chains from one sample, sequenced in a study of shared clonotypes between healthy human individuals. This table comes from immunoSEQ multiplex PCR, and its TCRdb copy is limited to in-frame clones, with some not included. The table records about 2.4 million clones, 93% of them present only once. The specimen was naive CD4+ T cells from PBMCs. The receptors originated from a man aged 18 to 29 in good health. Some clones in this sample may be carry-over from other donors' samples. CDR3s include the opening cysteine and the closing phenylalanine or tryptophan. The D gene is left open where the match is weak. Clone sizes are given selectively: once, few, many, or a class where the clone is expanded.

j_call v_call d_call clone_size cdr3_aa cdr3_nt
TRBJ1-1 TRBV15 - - CATSRDGPNTEAFF TGTGCCACCAGCAGAGACGGACCCAACACTGAAGCTTTCTTT
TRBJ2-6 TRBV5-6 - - CASSLSSAAYPNGANVLTF TGTGCCAGCAGCTTAAGTTCGGCAGCTTACCCCAATGGGGCCAACGTCCTGACTTTC
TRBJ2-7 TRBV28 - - CASSSNPPYEQYF TGTGCCAGCAGCTCAAACCCCCCCTACGAGCAGTACTTC
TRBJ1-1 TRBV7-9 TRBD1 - CASSLTPQGYGAEAFF TGTGCCAGCAGCCTGACACCACAGGGGTATGGCGCTGAAGCTTTCTTT
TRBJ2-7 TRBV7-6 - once CASSLSPEKAPYEQYF TGTGCCAGCAGCTTATCCCCAGAAAAGGCACCCTACGAGCAGTACTTC
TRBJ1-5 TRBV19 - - CASSIWGGGNQPQHF TGTGCCAGTAGTATCTGGGGCGGAGGCAATCAGCCCCAGCATTTT
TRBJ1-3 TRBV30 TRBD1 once CAWVEGANGNTIYF TGTGCCTGGGTGGAGGGGGCGAATGGAAACACCATATATTTT
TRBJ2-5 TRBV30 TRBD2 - CAWTPGLAAQETQYF TGTGCCTGGACCCCGGGGCTAGCGGCCCAAGAGACCCAGTACTTC
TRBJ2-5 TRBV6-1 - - CASSEWIGTQETQYF TGTGCCAGCAGTGAATGGATAGGGACTCAAGAGACCCAGTACTTC
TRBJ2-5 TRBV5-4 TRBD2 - CASSSLAGGVQETQYF TGTGCCAGCAGCTCGCTAGCGGGAGGGGTACAAGAGACCCAGTACTTC
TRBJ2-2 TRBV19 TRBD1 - CASIGRDRVNPGELFF TGTGCCAGTATCGGCCGGGACAGAGTTAATCCGGGGGAGCTGTTTTTT
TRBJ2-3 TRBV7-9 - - CASSSNPRGSTDTQYF TGTGCCAGCAGCTCAAACCCCCGGGGGAGCACAGATACGCAGTATTTT
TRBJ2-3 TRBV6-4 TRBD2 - CASSHGLATDTQYF TGTGCCAGCAGCCATGGACTAGCCACAGATACGCAGTATTTT
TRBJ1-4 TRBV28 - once CASSLPGTLQKLFF TGTGCCAGCAGTCTACCCGGAACCCTTCAAAAACTGTTTTTT
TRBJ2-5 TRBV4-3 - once CASSGSMGETQYF TGCGCCAGCTCAGGGAGTATGGGGGAGACCCAGTACTTC
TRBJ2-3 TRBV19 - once CASSIRYTDTQYF TGTGCCAGTAGTATCCGGTACACAGATACGCAGTATTTT
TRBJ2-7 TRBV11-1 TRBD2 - CASSPSGTSGTYEQYF TGTGCCAGCAGCCCTAGTGGGACTAGCGGGACCTACGAGCAGTACTTC
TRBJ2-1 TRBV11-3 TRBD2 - CASSLRLAADYNEQFF TGTGCCAGCAGCTTGCGACTAGCGGCCGACTACAATGAGCAGTTCTTC
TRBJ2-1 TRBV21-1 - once CASSTLAGDLPFVHEQFF TGTGCCAGCAGCACGTTAGCGGGAGACCTCCCTTTCGTCCATGAGCAGTTCTTC
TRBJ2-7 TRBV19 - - CASSRQVSSYEQYF TGTGCCAGTAGTAGGCAAGTTAGCTCCTACGAGCAGTACTTC
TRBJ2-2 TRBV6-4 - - CASSDCGVPGELFF TGTGCCAGCAGTGACTGTGGGGTTCCCGGGGAGCTGTTTTTT
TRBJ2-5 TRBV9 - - CASSVALGETQYF TGTGCCAGCAGCGTAGCTCTTGGGGAGACCCAGTACTTC
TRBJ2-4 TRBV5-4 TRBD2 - CASSAGDRKNIQYF TGTGCCAGCAGCGCGGGGGACCGAAAAAACATTCAGTACTTC
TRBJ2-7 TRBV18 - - CASSRRDGNYEQYF TGTGCCAGCTCACGACGGGACGGAAACTACGAGCAGTACTTC
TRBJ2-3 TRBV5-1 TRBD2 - CASSLVPGGSTDTQYF TGCGCCAGCAGCTTGGTTCCGGGAGGGAGCACAGATACGCAGTATTTT
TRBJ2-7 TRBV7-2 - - CASSPDPSSYEQYF TGTGCCAGCAGCCCCGACCCCAGCTCCTACGAGCAGTACTTC
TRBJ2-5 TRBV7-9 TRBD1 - CASTHWTGSETQYF TGTGCCAGCACTCACTGGACAGGGTCCGAGACCCAGTACTTC
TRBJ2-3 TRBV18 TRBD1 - CASSPQGANTQYF TGTGCCAGCTCACCACAGGGGGCAAATACGCAGTATTTT
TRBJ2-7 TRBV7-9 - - CASSLGDRPPWEQYF TGTGCCAGCAGCTTAGGAGACAGGCCCCCTTGGGAGCAGTACTTC
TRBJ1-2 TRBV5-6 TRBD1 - CASSFGTGGSYYGYTF TGTGCCAGCAGCTTTGGGACAGGGGGCTCGTACTATGGCTACACCTTC
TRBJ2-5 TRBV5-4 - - CASSLGTGPGETQYF TGTGCCAGCAGCTTGGGAACGGGGCCAGGGGAGACCCAGTACTTC
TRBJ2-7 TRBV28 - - CASSSAGLYEQYF TGTGCCAGCAGTTCGGCAGGACTGTACGAGCAGTACTTC
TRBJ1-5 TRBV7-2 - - CASSSGGAGQPQHF TGTGCCAGCAGCTCCGGAGGAGCGGGGCAGCCCCAGCATTTT
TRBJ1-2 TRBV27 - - CASSLTGRGNYGYTF TGTGCCAGCAGTTTAACAGGGAGGGGTAACTATGGCTACACCTTC
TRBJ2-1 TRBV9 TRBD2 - CASSPGLDSYNEQFF TGTGCCAGCAGCCCTGGACTAGACTCCTACAATGAGCAGTTCTTC
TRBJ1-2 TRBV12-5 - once CASGPATGSYGYTF TGTGCTAGTGGTCCCGCGACAGGCTCCTATGGCTACACCTTC
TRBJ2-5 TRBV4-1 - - CASSQGSGGGWETQYF TGCGCCAGCAGCCAAGGGTCGGGGGGCGGATGGGAGACCCAGTACTTC
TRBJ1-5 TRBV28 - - CASSSHGRSPNQAQHF TGTGCCAGCAGTTCCCACGGACGGTCCCCGAATCAGGCCCAGCATTTT
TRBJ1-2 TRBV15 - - CATSRGGGPAYGYTF TGTGCCACCAGCAGAGGTGGGGGGCCGGCCTATGGCTACACCTTC
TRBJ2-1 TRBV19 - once CASTGYNEQFF TGTGCCAGTACAGGGTACAATGAGCAGTTCTTC
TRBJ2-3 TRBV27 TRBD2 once CASSWSILAASTDTQYF TGTGCCAGCAGTTGGTCCATACTAGCGGCTAGCACAGATACGCAGTATTTT
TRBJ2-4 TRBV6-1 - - CASGGYWAKNIQYF TGTGCCAGCGGAGGATATTGGGCCAAAAACATTCAGTACTTC
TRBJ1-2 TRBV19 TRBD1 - CATTGAGGYTF TGTGCCACGACAGGGGCGGGCGGCTACACCTTC
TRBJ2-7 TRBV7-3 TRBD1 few CASSLAGTGSEQYF TGTGCCAGCAGCCTAGCCGGGACAGGGTCCGAGCAGTACTTC
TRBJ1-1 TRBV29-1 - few CSVEVSGGTEAFF TGCAGCGTTGAGGTCTCCGGAGGCACTGAAGCTTTCTTT